This T cell receptor (beta chain) emerged from a study of a mutant IDH1 vaccine in newly diagnosed glioma. Study-wide background: Pretreatment consisted of radiotherapy, temozolomide, or both, with most receiving both. The week-35 safety follow-up was V12, and the week-47 study end was V13. The study's findings and limits: Apparently unrelated to pseudoprogression were changes in the top peripheral T cell clonotypes.

Generated by immunoSEQ multiplex PCR, the TCRdb table keeps only in-frame clones and is missing some. The table records about 94,000 clones, nearly 90% of them present only once. The time point is: week 47, end of study. All doses held 300 ug of mutant IDH1 20-mer peptide, with topical imiquimod. Patients carried new grade 3 or 4 IDH1-mutant astrocytomas lacking nuclear ATRX. In regard to this clone: Its target is unknown.

Trimming left V 3 bases short and J 1 base short, with 5 bases between. The germline CDR1 and CDR2 sequences are MDHEN and SYDVKM. The CDR3 is made up of 13 amino acids. Sample: PBMCs, taken from a glioma patient whose treatment included an IDH1 peptide vaccine. The receptor was isolated from a woman between 45 and 60 years old with glioma. This sequence joins TRBV28 and TRBJ2-3; D unclear. DNA of the CDR3: TGTGCCAGCAGTTTCTTCGGCACAGATACGCAGTATTTT. Its translation is CASSFFGTDTQYF.